These 2 T cell receptor beta chains came from one sample sequenced in a study of shared clonotypes between healthy human individuals. Sequenced by immunoSEQ multiplex PCR; TCRdb stores in-frame clones only, minus some. The sample contains more than 1,200,000 clones, 97% to 99% of which appear only once. Sequencing input: naive CD4+ T cells sorted from blood. Subset indicated: CD45RA+ positively selected. These receptor sequences come from a man aged 30 to 45 in good health.

This chain uses TRBV10-3 with TRBJ2-1; 9 bases match TRBD2. This CDR3 has 16 amino acids. Trimming cost V 9 bases and J 2 bases; bases outside gene matches: 11. The germline V gene has CDR1 ENHRY and CDR2 SYGVKD. The CDR3, as DNA: TGTGCCATTAGCGGGAGTGAAAGGGGAACCTACAATGAGCAGTTCTTC. It specifies CAISGSERGTYNEQFF.

The sample holds one count of this clone. The gene calls are TRBV5-8 and TRBJ2-5; 9 nucleotides agree with TRBD2. The CDR3 covers 16 residues. Trimming took 1 base from V and 4 from J; bases not matched to a gene: 8. Germline V gene lookup returns CDR1 SGHTS and CDR2 YDEGEE. The CDR3 DNA is TGTGCCAGCAGCTTGACGGCGGGAGGGCCCGCAGAGACCCAGTACTTC. Amino acids: CASSLTAGGPAETQYF. The complete variable domain, with remaining parts taken from reference TRBV5-8 and TRBJ2-5, reads EAGVTQSPTHLIKTRGQQATLRCSPISGHTSVYWYQQALGLGLQFLLWYDEGEERNRGNFPPRFSGRQFPNYSSELNVNALELEDSALYLCASSLTAGGPAETQYFGPGTRLLVL.